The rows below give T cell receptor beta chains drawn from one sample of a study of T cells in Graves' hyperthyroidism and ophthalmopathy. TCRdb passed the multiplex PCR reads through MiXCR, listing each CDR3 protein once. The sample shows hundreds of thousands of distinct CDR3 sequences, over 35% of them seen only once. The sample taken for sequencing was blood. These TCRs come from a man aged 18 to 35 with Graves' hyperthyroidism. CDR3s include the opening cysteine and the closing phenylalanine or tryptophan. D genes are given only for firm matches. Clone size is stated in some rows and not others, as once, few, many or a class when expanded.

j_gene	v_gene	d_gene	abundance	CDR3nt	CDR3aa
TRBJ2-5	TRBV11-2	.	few	TGTGCCAGCAGCTCCCCCGGCCAGGGGGAGACCCAGTACTTC	CASSSPGQGETQYF
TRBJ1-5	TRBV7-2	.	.	TGTGCCAGCAGCTTAAGTGGGACACGAGCCTACGAGCATTTT	CASSLSGTRAYEHF
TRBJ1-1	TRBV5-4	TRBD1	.	TGTGCCAGCAGCTCCGTCGGACAGGAGAAACCTGAAGCTTTCTTT	CASSSVGQEKPEAFF
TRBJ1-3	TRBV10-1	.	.	TGCGCCAGCGGGGACCAGTCCTACTCTGGAAACACCATATATTTT	CASGDQSYSGNTIYF
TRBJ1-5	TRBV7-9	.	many	TGTGCCAGCGGTCGAGGCAATCAGCCCCAGCATTTT	CASGRGNQPQHF
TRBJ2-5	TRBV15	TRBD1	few	TGTGCCACCAGCAAATACCGGGACAGGGTGGAAAAAGAGACCCAGTACTTC	CATSKYRDRVEKETQYF
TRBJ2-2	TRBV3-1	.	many	TGTGCCAGCAGCCTCCAGGGAGTCGGGGAGCTGTTTTTT	CASSLQGVGELFF
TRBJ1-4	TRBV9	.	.	TGTGCCAGCAGTTATTCCTCAACTAATGAAAAACTGTTTTTT	CASSYSSTNEKLFF
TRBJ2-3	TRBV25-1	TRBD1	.	TGTGCCAGCAGTGCCCGACAGGGGCCCGCAGATACGCAGTATTTT	CASSARQGPADTQYF
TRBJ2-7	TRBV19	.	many	TGTGCCAGTAGTATGCCGGGTATGTCATCCTACGAGCAGTACTTC	CASSMPGMSSYEQYF
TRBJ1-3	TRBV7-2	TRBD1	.	TGTGCCAGCAGCAGAAGACAGGGGGCGGGATATGGAAACACCATATATTTT	CASSRRQGAGYGNTIYF
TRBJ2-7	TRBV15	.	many	TGTGCCACCAGCAGAGTGGGCGCCTACGAGCAGTACTTC	CATSRVGAYEQYF
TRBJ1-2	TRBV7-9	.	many	TGTGCCAGCAGCTTAGGGACCGGGACGGGCTATGGCTACACCTTC	CASSLGTGTGYGYTF
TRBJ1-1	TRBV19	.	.	TGTGCCAGCACCGACGGGTCGGGTTTGAACACTGAAGCTTTCTTT	CASTDGSGLNTEAFF
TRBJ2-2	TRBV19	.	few	TGTGCCAGCGGATACTGGAGTAGCGGCTCCACCGGGGAGCTGTTTTTT	CASGYWSSGSTGELFF
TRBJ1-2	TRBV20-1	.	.	TGCAGTGCTAGACCCCCCAGGCTTTTTGCGTCCGGCTACACCTTC	CSARPPRLFASGYTF
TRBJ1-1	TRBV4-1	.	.	TGCGCCAGCAGCCAAGATTCGGTCAGGGTGGTCACTGAAGCTTTCTTT	CASSQDSVRVVTEAFF
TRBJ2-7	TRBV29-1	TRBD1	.	TGCAGCCAAGTACGGGACAGGGTACACGAGCAGTACTTC	CSQVRDRVHEQYF
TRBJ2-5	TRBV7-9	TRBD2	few	TGTGCTAGCAGCCGGACTAGCGGGCCGCAAGAGACCCAGTACTTC	CASSRTSGPQETQYF
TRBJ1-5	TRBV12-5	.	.	TGTGCTAGTGGTTTGGGGCGAGGGGGCAATCAGCCCCAGCATTTT	CASGLGRGGNQPQHF
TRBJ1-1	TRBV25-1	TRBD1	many	TGTGCCAGCAGTAGGAGCTTGGACAGGGGAGCCCTTAACACTGAAGCTTTCTTT	CASSRSLDRGALNTEAFF
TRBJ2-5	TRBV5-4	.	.	TGTGCCAGCAGCTTGGGAGTGCTAGTGGGGGGCATGGAGACCCAGTACTTC	CASSLGVLVGGMETQYF
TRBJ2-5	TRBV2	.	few	TGTGCCAGCAGTTTGACACGAGCCCTGGTGGAGACCCAGTACTTC	CASSLTRALVETQYF
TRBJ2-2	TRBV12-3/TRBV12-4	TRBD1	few	TGTGCCAGCACCCCTGGGGGCAGGGGGTCGGGCGGCGGGGAGCTGTTTTTT	CASTPGGRGSGGGELFF
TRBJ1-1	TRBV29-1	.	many	TGCAGCGTTCCGACAACTAGTGAAGCTTTCTTT	CSVPTTSEAFF
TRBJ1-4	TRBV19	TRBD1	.	TGTGCCAGTATTAAGGGACAGCTTGAAAAACTGTTTTTT	CASIKGQLEKLFF
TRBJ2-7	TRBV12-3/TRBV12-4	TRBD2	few	TGTGCCAGCAGTTTCAGGCGGGAGGGCCGCCACGAGCAGTACTTC	CASSFRREGRHEQYF
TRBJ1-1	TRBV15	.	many	TGTGCCACCAGCGATAATTGGAGAACTTTCTTT	CATSDNWRTFF
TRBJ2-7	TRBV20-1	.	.	TGCAGTGCCCTGACTAGTGGCGTCTACGAGCAGTACTTC	CSALTSGVYEQYF
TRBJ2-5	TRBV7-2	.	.	TGTGCCAGCAACCCCACGAGGGGAAGTATTCAAGAGACCCAGTACTTC	CASNPTRGSIQETQYF
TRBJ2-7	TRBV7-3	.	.	TGTGCCAGCAGCCCACGGGGGGTGCAGGGGAGGGACGAGCAGTACTTC	CASSPRGVQGRDEQYF
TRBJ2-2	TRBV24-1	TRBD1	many	TGTGCCACCAGCCCGGGACAGGGGACAGGGGGGGAGCTGTTTTTT	CATSPGQGTGGELFF
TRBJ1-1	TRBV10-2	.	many	TGCGCCAGCATTGCCCGAGCAGGGCACATGAACACTGAAGCTTTCTTT	CASIARAGHMNTEAFF
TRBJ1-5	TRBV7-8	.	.	TGTGCCAGCAGCTTACAGCGGACCGCGGGCGCGGGCAATCAGCCCCAGCATTTT	CASSLQRTAGAGNQPQHF
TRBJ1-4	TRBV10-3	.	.	.	CAICSATVIEEKLFF
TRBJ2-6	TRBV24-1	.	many	TGTGCCACCAGTGCTCCCTCTGGGGCCAACGTCCTGACTTTC	CATSAPSGANVLTF
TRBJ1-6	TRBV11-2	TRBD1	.	TGTGCCAGCAGCCAGGGGGCGACCTATAATTCACCCCTCCACTTT	CASSQGATYNSPLHF
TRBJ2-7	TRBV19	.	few	TGTGCCAGTACTTCAGGGGGGCAAGCAAGCGAGCAGTACTTC	CASTSGGQASEQYF
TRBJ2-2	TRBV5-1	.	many	TGTGCCAGCAGCTTAGGGACAAACACCGGGGAGCTGTTTTTT	CASSLGTNTGELFF
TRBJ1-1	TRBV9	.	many	TGTGCCAGCAGTTCGGGACAAATAGCCTCTGAAGCTTTCTTT	CASSSGQIASEAFF
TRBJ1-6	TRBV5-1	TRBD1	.	TGCGCCAGCAGCAAGAACCGGGACAGTGTGGATTCACCCCTCAACTTT	CASSKNRDSVDSPLNF
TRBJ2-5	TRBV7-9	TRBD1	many	TGTGCCAGCAGCCCCGGGACAGTCGGAGAGACCCAGTACTTC	CASSPGTVGETQYF
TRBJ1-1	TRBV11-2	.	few	TGTGCCAGCAGCTTAGTTACCGGGCTCATCGCTTTCTTT	CASSLVTGLIAFF
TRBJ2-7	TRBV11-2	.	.	TGTGCCAGCAGCCCCTCCGGGGGGCTCGAGCAGTACTTC	CASSPSGGLEQYF
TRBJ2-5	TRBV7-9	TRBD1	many	TGTGCCAGCAGCTCATGGGGACAGCAGCAAGAGACCCAGTACTTC	CASSSWGQQQETQYF
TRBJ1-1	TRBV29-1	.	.	TGCAGCTTGCAGGACATGAACACTGAAGCTTTCTTT	CSLQDMNTEAFF
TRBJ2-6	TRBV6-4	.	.	TGTGCCAGCAGCCCCGAGGGGTTAACTGGGGCCAACGTCCTGACTTTC	CASSPEGLTGANVLTF
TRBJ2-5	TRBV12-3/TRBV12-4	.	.	TGTGCCAGCAGTGGGGGACTGCTAGGGGAGACCCAGTACTTC	CASSGGLLGETQYF
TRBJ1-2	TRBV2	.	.	TGTGCCAGCTTTTTCTACGAGCATAGGAGCGGCTACACCTTC	CASFFYEHRSGYTF
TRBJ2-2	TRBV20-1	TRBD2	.	TGCAGTGCTAGAGTAGCGGGAGACACCGGGGAGCTGTTTTTT	CSARVAGDTGELFF
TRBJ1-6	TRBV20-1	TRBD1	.	TGCAGTGCCCCCTCCGGGACAGGGAATTCACCCCTCCACTTT	CSAPSGTGNSPLHF
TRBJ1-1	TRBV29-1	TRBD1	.	TGCAGCGTTGATACTAGCGGACAGGGCGATGGAGCTTTCTTT	CSVDTSGQGDGAFF
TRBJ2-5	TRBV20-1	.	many	TGCAGTGCTATTCGGCTCCAAGAGACCCAGTACTTC	CSAIRLQETQYF
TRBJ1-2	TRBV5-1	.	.	TGTGACAGCAGCTCCAGGGGAAGCTATGGTGGCTACACCTTC	CDSSSRGSYGGYTF
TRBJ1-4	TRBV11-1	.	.	TGTGCCAGCAGCCACGGACGGATTAATGAAAAACTGCTTTTT	CASSHGRINEKLLF
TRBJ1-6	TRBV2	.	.	TGTGCCAGCAGTTACTCTAAGATGGACCCCAAACTCGATTCACCCCTCCACTTT	CASSYSKMDPKLDSPLHF
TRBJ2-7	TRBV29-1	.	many	TGCAGCGTTGTCGGGCTGGGCGAGCAGTACTTC	CSVVGLGEQYF
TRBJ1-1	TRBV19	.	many	TGTGCCAGTAGTACCCAACAGGTGAGCACTGAAGCTTTCTTT	CASSTQQVSTEAFF